There are many counts of the clone carrying this TCR beta chain. Its cognate antigen is unknown. Between the trimmed V and J ends, which lost 3 bases and 5 bases, there was a span of 13 bases. Germline CDR1 is KGHSH and CDR2 is LQKENI. This CDR3 has 14 residues. This sample was included in a study of T cells in Graves' hyperthyroidism and ophthalmopathy. Whole-study context: Peripheral blood was taken when the disease was first diagnosed, before any treatment began. Regarding the study as a whole: Onset of ophthalmopathy came a median approximately 6.5 months after the model predicted it. Most thyroid clonotypes with frequency above 0.001 were detected in blood.

The study enrolled patients aged 18 to 65 with newly diagnosed hyperthyroidism of under 2 months' duration. The CDR3 regions of TCR beta were amplified from RNA transcripts. The HTBI primer set served for first-round RT-PCR of the TCR CDR3. MiXCR, run by TCRdb on the multiplex PCR reads, gives a single entry per CDR3 protein. The data show about 290,000 distinct CDR3 sequences, 12% to 15% seen once. The chain links TRBV18 to TRBJ2-5; D is possibly TRBD1 or TRBD2 (5 bases each). Sequencing was performed on blood. The TCR comes from a woman aged 45-59 years with Graves' hyperthyroidism that later progressed to Graves' ophthalmopathy. In nucleotides, the CDR3 is TGTGCCAGCTCACCCGGGGCCCAAGTGGAGACCCAGTACTTC. This gives the protein CASSPGAQVETQYF.